The next 22 T cell receptor beta chains were all read from a single sample in a study of cytomegalovirus exposure and HLA in healthy donors. A multiplex PCR was run with 60 Vbeta primers and 13 Jbeta primers. Some clones are missing from TCRdb's copy, which holds only in-frame ones; the method was immunoSEQ multiplex PCR. Among about 120,000 clones listed, around 73% were seen once. Sequenced material: PBMCs. These receptors were collected from a woman aged 25 to 39 in good health and CMV-seropositive.

This chain connects TRBV7-8 to TRBJ1-3, with D perhaps matching TRBD1 (5 bases). The CDR3 is 14 amino acids. Germline values: CDR1 SGHVS, CDR2 FQNEAQ. The V gene lost 6 bases and the J gene lost 3 bases, with 12 bases spanning the gap. CDR3 coding DNA: TGTGCCAGCAGGCGGGGACGGAATGGAAACACCATATATTTT. As protein: CASRRGRNGNTIYF.

This chain joins TRBV13 and TRBJ1-6; D remains ambiguous. Germline V gene lookup returns CDR1 PRHDT and CDR2 FYEKMQ (reference sequence). Between the trimmed V and J ends, which lost 4 bases and 8 bases, there was a span of 9 bases. CDR3 length equals 13 residues. The CDR3 sequence: CASSYLRDSPLHF. DNA of the CDR3: TGTGCCAGCAGCTATCTACGGGATTCACCCCTCCACTTT. The full variable domain, in which reference TRBV13 and TRBJ1-6 provide the parts outside the CDR3, is AAGVIQSPRHLIKEKRETATLKCYPIPRHDTVYWYQQGPGQDPQFLISFYEKMQSDKGSIPDRFSAQQFSDYHSELNMSSLELGDSALYFCASSYLRDSPLHFGNGTRLTVT.

The chain couples TRBV6-5 to TRBJ1-6, with 11 positions matching TRBD1. The CDR3 consists of 13 residues. CDR1 is MNHEY and CDR2 is SVGAGI in the germline V gene. V was pared by 6 bases and J by 15 bases, with 7 bases of the junction left unmatched. The CDR3 DNA is TGTGCCAGCAGGGGACAGGGGGTCCTTTTCCTCCACTTT. It codes for CASRGQGVLFLHF.

V usage is TRBV6-5 and J usage is TRBJ1-1; D remains unclear. Per germline, CDR1 MNHEY and CDR2 SVGAGI. The CDR3 has 14 residues. Trimming removed 4 bases at V and 0 bases at J, with 9 bases between. The CDR3, as DNA: TGTGCCAGCAGTTTTCAGAGGGTGAACACTGAAGCTTTCTTT. Amino acids: CASSFQRVNTEAFF.

This rearrangement joins TRBV5-1 to TRBJ1-1; 8 nucleotides match TRBD1. V lost 4 bases and J lost 4; bases outside the gene matches: 6. This CDR3 spans 14 amino acids. The V gene's germline CDR1 is SGHRS and CDR2 YFSETQ. In nucleotides, the CDR3 is TGCGCCAGCAGCCCAACGACAGGGGCCACTGAAGCTTTCTTT. Its protein product is CASSPTTGATEAFF.

The rearrangement joins TRBV6-4 to TRBJ1-4; D unresolved. This CDR3 is 13 amino acids long. Germline CDR1 MRHNA, CDR2 SNTAGT. V was cut by 6 bases and J by 3 bases, with 8 bases left in between. The CDR3 here is CASSLNPNEKLFF. The CDR3 bases are TGTGCCAGCAGCCTTAATCCTAATGAAAAACTGTTTTTT.

This chain uses TRBV7-9 with TRBJ2-7; 7 bases align to TRBD1. The ends lost 3 bases at V and 1 base at J; junction bases unmatched: 3. Germline CDR1 reads SEHNR; CDR2 reads FQNEAQ (reference sequence). CDR3 length equals 14 residues. The CDR3 loop reads CASSFGQESYEQYF. CDR3 DNA sequence: TGTGCCAGCAGCTTTGGACAGGAATCCTACGAGCAGTACTTC.

The chain employs TRBV5-6 and TRBJ2-1; 13 positions agree with TRBD2. Germline trimming cut 0 bases from V and 8 bases from J; bases unmatched to any gene: 8. The CDR3 is 17 amino acids. Germline CDR1 is SGHDT and CDR2 is YYEEEE. This chain's CDR3 is CASSLAKTSGRFDEQFF. The CDR3 nucleotides are TGTGCCAGCAGCTTGGCTAAGACTAGCGGGAGGTTCGATGAGCAGTTCTTC. The complete variable domain, with remaining parts taken from reference TRBV5-6 and TRBJ2-1, reads DAGVTQSPTHLIKTRGQQVTLRCSPKSGHDTVSWYQQALGQGPQFIFQYYEEEERQRGNFPDRFSGHQFPNYSSELNVNALLLGDSALYLCASSLAKTSGRFDEQFFGPGTRLTVL.

The chain has TRBV6-1 and TRBJ2-1, with D possibly TRBD1 on 5 matching bases. V was trimmed by 7 bases and J by 7 bases, leaving 17 bases between them. Germline V CDR1 and CDR2: MNHNS, SASEGT. The CDR3 sequence is 14 residues long. The CDR3 region is CASIGTGRENEQFF. The CDR3 coding sequence is TGTGCCAGCATCGGTACGGGCAGGGAAAATGAGCAGTTCTTC.

The gene calls are TRBV28 and TRBJ1-2, with 11 bases aligning to TRBD1. After removal of 7 bases from V and 2 bases from J, the junction contained 9 bases not matched to a gene. Germline CDR1 and CDR2: MDHEN and SYDVKM. The CDR3 sequence is 16 residues long. CDR3 protein: CASNGLRDRGNYGYTF. The CDR3 region has the DNA TGTGCCAGCAATGGGCTCCGGGACAGGGGGAACTATGGCTACACCTTC.

Here the CDR3 reads CASTGLVGNEQFF. The CDR3, as DNA: TGTGCCAGCACGGGACTAGTAGGCAATGAGCAGTTCTTC. The V and J genes are TRBV2 and TRBJ2-1; 8 bases fit TRBD2. After removal of 7 bases from V and 6 bases from J, the junction contained 5 bases not matched to a gene. This CDR3 region has 13 residues. Germline V gene data show CDR1 as SNHLY and CDR2 as FYNNEI.

This clone was observed a single time. CDR3 sequence: CASSQEWTGNPHYGYTF. CDR3 in DNA: TGCGCCAGCAGCCAAGAATGGACAGGGAACCCCCACTATGGCTACACCTTC. The chain links TRBV4-1 to TRBJ1-2; 8 bases are shared with TRBD1. CDR1 is MGHRA and CDR2 is YSYEKL in the germline V gene. The CDR3 is 17 amino acids. V was pared by 0 bases and J by 3 bases, with 9 bases of the junction left unmatched.

This sequence joins TRBV5-1 and TRBJ1-1, with D maybe TRBD1 (6 bases). Deletions cut 2 bases from V and 2 bases from J, with 10 bases between. CDR1 and CDR2 from the germline V gene are SGHRS and YFSETQ. The CDR3 has 14 amino acids. CDR3 sequence: CASSFTGQNTEAFF. CDR3 bases: TGCGCCAGCAGCTTCACAGGGCAAAACACTGAAGCTTTCTTT. Combining the CDR3 with reference TRBV5-1 and TRBJ1-1 gives the whole variable domain KAGVTQTPRYLIKTRGQQVTLSCSPISGHRSVSWYQQTPGQGLQFLFEYFSETQRNKGNFPGRFSGRQFSNSRSEMNVSTLELGDSALYLCASSFTGQNTEAFFGQGTRLTVV.

A single count supports this clone. V usage is TRBV11-2 and J usage is TRBJ1-1; D gene unclear. CDR3 length: 11 amino acids. The germline V gene encodes CDR1 SGHAT and CDR2 FQNNGV. Trimming took 4 bases from V and 5 from J, leaving 5 bases between them. CDR3 DNA sequence: TGTGCCAGCAGCTCTGTAACTGAAGCTTTCTTT. Its protein is CASSSVTEAFF.

The V call is TRBV19, the J call TRBJ2-1, with 9 bases fitting TRBD2. The V gene's germline CDR1 is LNHDA and CDR2 SQIVND (reference sequence). This CDR3 comprises 16 residues. V lost 3 bases to trimming and J lost 7 bases; unmatched junction nucleotides: 10. The CDR3 sequence: CASSINLIAGVNEQFF. In DNA, the CDR3 is TGTGCCAGTAGTATTAATTTGATAGCGGGAGTAAATGAGCAGTTCTTC.

The chain recombines TRBV5-1 with TRBJ2-1, with TRBD2 matching 12 bases. The CDR3 contains 17 residues. With V trimmed by 4 bases and J by 8 bases, 13 bases remained unmatched. Germline V gene lookup returns CDR1 SGHRS and CDR2 YFSETQ. The CDR3 loop reads CASSEYPSGREGDEQFF. CDR3 in DNA: TGCGCCAGCAGCGAATACCCTAGCGGGAGGGAGGGCGATGAGCAGTTCTTC.

V gene TRBV5-1 combines with J gene TRBJ2-3, with D unresolved. CDR1 and CDR2 from the germline V gene are SGHRS and YFSETQ. This CDR3 contains 13 residues. Between the trimmed V and J ends, which lost 2 bases and 8 bases, there was a span of 12 bases. CDR3 sequence: CASSFDYPGTQYF. CDR3 coding DNA: TGCGCCAGCAGCTTTGATTACCCAGGTACGCAGTATTTT.

The V call is TRBV18, the J call TRBJ2-1, with 10 positions matching TRBD2. From germline, CDR1 is KGHSH and CDR2 LQKENI. V shed 3 bases, J shed 5 bases, and the junction held 1 base outside the gene matches. The CDR3 runs to 14 residues. The CDR3, as DNA: TGTGCCAGCTCACCTACTAGCGGGGACAATGAGCAGTTCTTC. This sequence encodes CASSPTSGDNEQFF.

This clone was observed a few times. This chain links TRBV5-8 with TRBJ1-2; D not certain. From germline, CDR1 is SGHTS and CDR2 YDEGEE. The CDR3 spans 15 residues. Between the trimmed V and J ends, which lost 4 bases and 4 bases, there was a span of 17 bases. The CDR3 sequence is CASSPTIEDFYGYTF. Written as DNA, the CDR3 is TGTGCCAGCAGCCCCACGATCGAGGATTTCTATGGCTACACCTTC.

The V and J genes are TRBV6-1 and TRBJ1-5; a possible D gene is TRBD1 (5 bases). Germline CDR1 MNHNS, CDR2 SASEGT. CDR3 length: 15 residues. V lost 10 bases and J 0 bases, leaving 16 bases between the germline ends. The CDR3 DNA sequence: TGTGCCACCGGGCCGGGGGGATATAGCAATCAGCCCCAGCATTTT. Protein sequence: CATGPGGYSNQPQHF.

This clone appeared a single time. This rearrangement joins TRBV10-3 to TRBJ2-7; a weak D match, TRBD2 (5 bases). This CDR3 comprises 16 residues. The germline CDR1 and CDR2 sequences are ENHRY and SYGVKD. The V end was cut by 0 bases, the J end by 3 bases, with 15 bases between. The CDR3 here is CAISESWGTGGYEQYF. In nucleotides, the CDR3 is TGTGCCATCAGTGAGTCGTGGGGAACCGGAGGCTACGAGCAGTACTTC.

The rearrangement uses TRBV6-5 and TRBJ2-7; maybe TRBD1 (6 bases). The CDR3 contains 16 residues. Trimming removed 0 bases from V and 1 base from J, with 13 bases in between. Germline V gives CDR1 MNHEY, CDR2 SVGAGI. The CDR3 DNA sequence: TGTGCCAGCAGTTACTCCAAGAAGGACAGTTCCTACGAGCAGTACTTC. Protein product: CASSYSKKDSSYEQYF.